This T cell receptor beta chain derives from a study of T cells in Graves' hyperthyroidism and ophthalmopathy. On the study more broadly: Upon initial diagnosis and before any treatment, peripheral blood was collected. The study, taken as a whole, reports: In the blood, most expanded thyroid clonotypes above 0.001 appeared as well.

Concerning this clonotype: Its antigen remains unknown.

Fresh 10 ml peripheral blood yielded PBMCs. The source material, RNA transcripts, was used to amplify TCR beta CDR3 regions. HTBI primers were employed in a first-round RT-PCR of the TCR CDR3. TCRdb called the multiplex PCR reads again in MiXCR, with one record for every CDR3 protein. The sample consists of under 550,000 distinct CDR3 sequences, around 15% of them appearing once. From germline, CDR1 is LNHDA and CDR2 SQIVND (reference sequence). Germline trimming cut 5 bases from V and 2 bases from J; bases unmatched to any gene: 9. The CDR3 spans 16 residues. The TCR originated in a young woman with Graves' hyperthyroidism. Sample: blood. The chain couples TRBV19 to TRBJ2-7, with TRBD2 identical over 10 bases. The CDR3 DNA follows: TGTGCCAGTAGTCTCCACCTAGCGGGAGACACCTACGAGCAGTACTTC. Protein: CASSLHLAGDTYEQYF.